The rows below give T cell receptor beta chains drawn from one sample of a study of T-cell reconstitution after alpha-beta-depleted transplantation in children. In TCRdb, the PCR reads were re-called with MiXCR into one record per CDR3 protein. The table lists about 980,000 distinct CDR3 sequences, about 29% of them singletons, with under 30% in the top ten. The specimen was PBMCs, mostly from graft donor cells, collected 360 days after TCRalphabeta/CD19-depleted stem cell transplant. The receptors were gathered from a boy in the first two years of life who had a stem cell transplant for SCID, so the T cells may come from the graft donor. Each CDR3 is given with its conserved first and last residue. D genes are given only for firm matches. The size of a clone is reported for some rows only, either as once, few or many, or as a class for expanded clones.

d_call clone_size j_call v_call cdr3_nt cdr3_aa
TRBD2 - TRBJ2-2 TRBV7-2 TGTGCCAGCAGCTTAGCGGCTAGCGGGACGAACACCGGGGAGCTGTTTTTT CASSLAASGTNTGELFF
- - TRBJ1-5 TRBV9 TGTGCCAGCAGCGTAGCGATCCGGCGGGAACAGCCCGAGCATTTT CASSVAIRREQPEHF
- - TRBJ1-6 TRBV7-2 TGTGCCAGCAGCTTAGCGGCCATAGGACCCCTCCACTTT CASSLAAIGPLHF
TRBD2 few TRBJ2-1 TRBV12-3/TRBV12-4 TGTGCCAGCATAAAGAGCGGGGGAGGCGATGAGCAGTTCTTC CASIKSGGGDEQFF
- - TRBJ1-3 TRBV11-2 TGTGCCAGCAGCCAACGCTCTTCTGGAAACACCATATATTTT CASSQRSSGNTIYF
- few TRBJ2-1 TRBV5-5 TGTGCCAGCAGCCGTGGACAGTATAACTACAATGAGCAGTTCTTC CASSRGQYNYNEQFF
- - TRBJ2-7 TRBV4-1 TGCGCCAGCAGCCGGATTGCCTTCGACCTCACTCATTACGAGCAGTACTTC CASSRIAFDLTHYEQYF
- few TRBJ2-1 TRBV12-3/TRBV12-4 TGTGCCAGCAGTTCCCCCCCCGGGGTAGGCTACAATGAGCAGTTCTTC CASSSPPGVGYNEQFF
- - TRBJ2-1 TRBV4-3 TGCGCCAGCAGCCAACTTATCGGAAACAATGAGCAGTTCTTC CASSQLIGNNEQFF
TRBD2 - TRBJ2-1 TRBV20-1 TGCAGTGCTAGAGATCCCACCAGAAAACGGGGGGGCGCAAATGAGCAGTTCTTC CSARDPTRKRGGANEQFF
TRBD1 - TRBJ1-1 TRBV29-1 TGCAGCGTTGAAGATCGCCGGGACAGTTGGGGCAACACTGAAGCTTTCTTT CSVEDRRDSWGNTEAFF
- - TRBJ2-2 TRBV24-1 TGTGCCACCTCAACAGGAGGATTCGACACTGGGGAGCTGTTTTTT CATSTGGFDTGELFF
- few TRBJ2-7 TRBV20-1 TGCAGTGCTAGAGATCTGCGGGATCCCTACGAGCAGTACTTC CSARDLRDPYEQYF
- - TRBJ1-1 TRBV29-1 TGCAGCGTCACGGGGGAACCCACTGAAGCTTTCTTT CSVTGEPTEAFF
- few TRBJ2-2 TRBV3-1 TGTGCCAGCAGCCAAGCGGACGGCACCGGGGAGCTGTTTTTT CASSQADGTGELFF
- few TRBJ2-3 TRBV12-3/TRBV12-4 TGTGCCAGCAGTGCTACTAGCACACACGCAGATACGCAGTATTTT CASSATSTHADTQYF
- few TRBJ2-7 TRBV5-1 TGCGCCAGCAGCCGGACAGTGCTCGCCTCTAACGAGCAGTACTTC CASSRTVLASNEQYF
- - TRBJ2-2 TRBV4-3 TGCGCCAGCAGCCAAGATGGGCTAGGGAGAACCGGGGAGCTGTTTTTT CASSQDGLGRTGELFF
TRBD2 few TRBJ2-7 TRBV9 TGTGCCAGCAGCCCCTGGACTAGCGGGGGTTCGGGCGAGCAGTACTTC CASSPWTSGGSGEQYF
- - TRBJ2-4 TRBV6-5 TGTGCCAGCAGTTCAGGGACTCGTAACATTCAGTACTTC CASSSGTRNIQYF
TRBD1 many TRBJ2-7 TRBV5-6 TGTGCCAGCAGCCGTACGGGACAGGGGGCCTACGAGCAGTACTTC CASSRTGQGAYEQYF
- - TRBJ2-5 TRBV2 TGTGCCAGCAGAATAAACAGGGCCGAAGGGGAGACCCAGTACTTC CASRINRAEGETQYF
TRBD2 - TRBJ2-1 TRBV2 TGTGCCAGCAGAGCAGCCGGGACTAGCTCCGATGAGCAGTTCTTC CASRAAGTSSDEQFF
TRBD2 - TRBJ2-3 TRBV12-3/TRBV12-4 TGTGCCAGCAGCTATGGACTAGCATCGGATACGCAGTATTTT CASSYGLASDTQYF
- few TRBJ2-4 TRBV2 TGTGCCAGCAATAAGGGGGTAGCGGACATTCAGTACTTC CASNKGVADIQYF
TRBD2 few TRBJ2-1 TRBV28 TGTGCCAGCAGTTCGCCCCGGACTAGCGGGGGGGCCAGTGAGCAGTTCTTC CASSSPRTSGGASEQFF
- few TRBJ2-3 TRBV28 TGTGCCAGCAGTTCCGACTCCCTTCCTAGCACAGATACGCAGTATTTT CASSSDSLPSTDTQYF
- - TRBJ2-7 TRBV7-9 TGTGCCAGCAGCTCCTCAGACCGACCCTACGAGCAGTACTTC CASSSSDRPYEQYF
- - TRBJ2-5 TRBV10-3 TGTGCCATCAGTGGTGGACAGAGGGAGACCCAGTACTTC CAISGGQRETQYF
TRBD1 - TRBJ1-6 TRBV20-1 TGCAGTGCCCGGGGACAGTACTATTCACCCCTCCACTTT CSARGQYYSPLHF
TRBD2 - TRBJ2-5 TRBV12-3/TRBV12-4 TGTGCCAGCAGTTTAGCGCTAAGGGGACTAGCGGGGGCCCAACGGGAGACCCAGTACTTC CASSLALRGLAGAQRETQYF
- - TRBJ2-4 TRBV15 TGTGCCACCAGTCGAGGGGGTGGGGGACCAAAAAACATTCAGTACTTC CATSRGGGGPKNIQYF
- - TRBJ1-1 TRBV27 TGTGCCAGCAGTTTATCTAAGGTTCCTCCTTACTACCCAAACACTGAAGCTTTCTTT CASSLSKVPPYYPNTEAFF
TRBD2 - TRBJ2-7 TRBV12-3/TRBV12-4 TGTGCCAGCAGGGGAGCGGGGGACCCCTACGAGCAGTACTTC CASRGAGDPYEQYF
TRBD1 - TRBJ1-1 TRBV29-1 TGCAGCGTTGAAAGGGACAGGGCCCTTTGGGCTGAAGCTTTCTTT CSVERDRALWAEAFF
TRBD1 - TRBJ2-2 TRBV12-3/TRBV12-4 TGTGCCAGCAGACAGGGGAGCGCCGGGGAGCTGTTTTTT CASRQGSAGELFF
- - TRBJ2-2 TRBV2 TGTGCCAACCCACTAGTCCCCGGGGAGCTGTTTTTT CANPLVPGELFF
- - TRBJ1-2 TRBV20-1 TGCAGTGCTAGCTCCCTCCCGACGGAGATCTATGGCTACACCTTC CSASSLPTEIYGYTF
- few TRBJ1-1 TRBV7-9 TGTGCCAGCAGCTTAGGGTCCTGGGAGGGGAACACTGAAGCTTTCTTT CASSLGSWEGNTEAFF
- - TRBJ2-3 TRBV4-2 TGTGCCAGCAGCCAAGACCTCTTTTCCACAAATACGCAGTATTTT CASSQDLFSTNTQYF
TRBD2 - TRBJ2-1 TRBV12-3/TRBV12-4 TGTGCCAGCAGTTTAGGAAGGCGGGGGGGGCCACTATACAATGAGCAGTTCTTC CASSLGRRGGPLYNEQFF
TRBD2 - TRBJ2-1 TRBV3-1 TGTGCCAGCAGCCCCGGCGGGGGGGTCCATGAGCAGTTCTTC CASSPGGGVHEQFF